Below, 6 T cell receptor beta chains from the same sample are listed, as sequenced in a study of low-dose radiotherapy and immunotherapy resistance in tumors. TRAV- and TRBV-specific primers primed first-strand cDNA, covering alpha and beta chains. A constant-region primer paired with the V-primer adapter amplified TCRs over about 20 PCR cycles. TCRdb analysed the reads with MiXCR anew, one entry per CDR3 protein. The table has tens of thousands of distinct CDR3 sequences, roughly a sixth seen once. This sample's time point: before trial treatment. The specimen comprised PBMCs, sampled before treatment. Every receptor here comes from a male donor with prostate cancer.

Ten or more counts support this clonotype. The chain is built from TRBV7-2 and TRBJ2-3; 8 positions agree with TRBD2. CDR1 and CDR2 from the germline V gene are SGHTA and FQGNSA. Unmatched junction bases numbered 8, after V lost 1 base and J lost 5 bases. The CDR3 runs 16 residues. CDR3 sequence: CASSLGARGVGDTQYF. CDR3 DNA sequence: TGTGCCAGCAGCTTAGGGGCGCGGGGGGTTGGAGATACGCAGTATTTT.

The sample holds many counts of this clonotype. The V call is TRBV29-1, the J call TRBJ2-5; TRBD2 is a possible D gene (9 bases). Deletions cut 0 bases from V and 4 bases from J, with 21 bases between. The CDR3 runs 17 residues. The germline V gene encodes CDR1 SQVTM and CDR2 ANQGSEA. CDR3 coding DNA: TGCAGCGTTGAAGATGCCCGGGCGGGGGGGACAGGAGAGACCCAGTACTTC. Translating it yields CSVEDARAGGTGETQYF. Complete variable domain (other parts from reference TRBV29-1 and TRBJ2-5): SAVISQKPSRDICQRGTSLTIQCQVDSQVTMMFWYRQQPGQSLTLIATANQGSEATYESGFVIDKFPISRPNLTFSTLTVSNMSPEDSSIYLCSVEDARAGGTGETQYFGPGTRLLVL.

This clonotype was detected a few times. This is likely an artifact of a read error, given a far larger clone one base away. The J gene is TRBJ2-1, the V gene TRBV5-1; 8 bases are shared with TRBD1. The V segment lost 3 bases and the J segment 10 bases; nucleotides outside the gene matches: 18. Germline lookup yields CDR1 SGHRS and CDR2 YFSETQ. The CDR3 covers 17 residues. The DNA for the CDR3 is TGCGCCAGCAGCTCCAGGGAGCTGACAGGGGTCCCCTACGAGCAGTTCTTC. This sequence encodes CASSSRELTGVPYEQFF.

At least ten counts were recorded for this clonotype. V gene TRBV7-9 combines with J gene TRBJ1-1; 9 nucleotides match TRBD1. Germline V CDR1 and CDR2: SEHNR, FQNEAQ (reference sequence). This CDR3 region has 15 residues. With 6 bases clipped from V and 0 bases from J, the junction kept 5 bases outside the gene matches. The CDR3 DNA sequence: TGTGCCAGCAGTGAAGGACAGGGGCTGAACACTGAAGCTTTCTTT. As protein: CASSEGQGLNTEAFF. The full variable domain, rest sourced from reference TRBV7-9 and TRBJ1-1, is DTGVSQNPRHKITKRGQNVTFRCDPISEHNRLYWYRQTLGQGPEFLTYFQNEAQLEKSRLLSDRFSAERPKGSFSTLEIQRTEQGDSAMYLCASSEGQGLNTEAFFGQGTRLTVV.

This clonotype was detected many times. The chain recombines TRBV20-1 with TRBJ2-5, with D maybe TRBD2 (7 bases). The length of the CDR3 is 14 residues. Germline V gene data show CDR1 as DFQATT and CDR2 as SNEGSKA (reference sequence). Trimming left V 1 base short and J 4 bases short, with 13 bases between. This CDR3 reads CSARAGGLRETQYF. The CDR3 coding sequence is TGCAGTGCTAGAGCGGGGGGCCTTAGAGAGACCCAGTACTTC.

This rearrangement joins TRBV12-3 or TRBV12-4 to TRBJ1-5, with 9 bases identical to TRBD1. This CDR3 is built from 15 residues. V lost 2 bases and J lost 6; bases outside the gene matches: 5. This CDR3 reads CASSLRGQGVQPQHF. The CDR3 DNA is TGTGCCAGCAGTTTAAGGGGACAGGGAGTTCAGCCCCAGCATTTT.